The 14 T cell receptor beta chains below come from one sample, sequenced in a study of blood T cell repertoires in COVID-19. Data came from immunoSEQ multiplex PCR; TCRdb stores just in-frame clones and leaves some out. Of roughly 180,000 clones in the sample, roughly four fifths are singletons; the top ten hold roughly 7.7%. Sequencing was performed on peripheral blood. The source of these receptors is a man aged 35 to 55 who had recovered from COVID-19.

This chain uses TRBV7-9 with TRBJ1-4, with 7 bases aligning to TRBD1. The CDR3 loop spans 15 amino acids. V was pared by 5 bases and J by 6 bases, with 9 bases of the junction left unmatched. Germline lookup yields CDR1 SEHNR and CDR2 FQNEAQ (reference sequence). The CDR3 nucleotides read TGTGCCAGCAGCGAGCAAGGGACAGCTTATGAAAAACTGTTTTTT. It is translated as CASSEQGTAYEKLFF.

The chain carries TRBV9 and TRBJ1-1; D not resolved. The V gene lost 4 bases and the J gene lost 2 bases, with 21 bases spanning the gap. The germline gives CDR1 SGDLS, CDR2 YYNGEE. The CDR3 extends over 17 amino acids. The CDR3 sequence is CASSQEIVVGPNTEAFF. In nucleotides, the CDR3 is TGTGCCAGCAGCCAAGAGATTGTCGTGGGCCCAAACACTGAAGCTTTCTTT.

The chain has TRBV9 and TRBJ1-6; D is unclear. Looked up from germline, CDR1 is SGDLS and CDR2 is YYNGEE. CDR3 length: 13 amino acids. Trimming removed 3 bases from V and 9 bases from J, with 10 bases in between. Written as DNA, the CDR3 is TGTGCCAGCAGCGGGGAGGGTTTTTCACCCCTCCACTTT. Encoded protein: CASSGEGFSPLHF.

The chain couples TRBV9 to TRBJ1-5; D is unresolved. The CDR3 totals 12 residues. Germline values: CDR1 SGDLS, CDR2 YYNGEE. Trimming stripped 3 bases from V and 9 bases from J, with 10 bases between. CDR3 in amino acids: CASSAAEGPQHF. The CDR3 nucleotides are TGTGCCAGCAGCGCCGCGGAGGGGCCCCAGCATTTT.

The gene calls are TRBV11-2 and TRBJ2-7; TRBD2 matches at 12 bases. This CDR3 is 13 amino acids long. The germline gives CDR1 SGHAT, CDR2 FQNNGV. V lost 7 bases, J lost 4 bases, and 2 bases stayed unmatched. CDR3 amino acids: CASNLAGGYEQYF. The DNA of the CDR3 is TGTGCCAGCAATCTAGCGGGAGGGTACGAGCAGTACTTC.

The chain uses TRBV6-5 and TRBJ1-4; 8 bases align to TRBD1. Germline V CDR1 and CDR2: MNHEY, SVGAGI. V lost 6 bases to trimming and J lost 5 bases; unmatched junction nucleotides: 5. This CDR3 spans 14 amino acids. CDR3 residues: CASSLDRVNEKLFF. Here the CDR3 DNA reads TGTGCCAGCAGCCTGGACAGGGTAAATGAAAAACTGTTTTTT.

The rearrangement links TRBV6-5 to TRBJ2-7; 7 bases fit TRBD1. V was pared by 0 bases and J by 2 bases, with 4 bases of the junction left unmatched. Germline assignment: CDR1 MNHEY and CDR2 SVGAGI. This CDR3 is built from 15 residues. The CDR3, as DNA: TGTGCCAGCAGTTACTCGTTCCAGGGGGCCTACGAGCAGTACTTC. Its translation is CASSYSFQGAYEQYF.

Written as DNA, the CDR3 is TGCGCCAGCAGCCAAGATCGACAGGGTTCTGGCGGCTACACCTTC. Its protein is CASSQDRQGSGGYTF. The chain couples TRBV4-3 to TRBJ1-2, with 7 bases fitting TRBD1. This CDR3 spans 15 amino acids. J was trimmed by 8 bases and V by 0 bases; bases with no gene match: 9. Germline V gene sequence: CDR1 LGHNA, CDR2 YSLEER.

The chain has TRBV5-8 and TRBJ1-2; D possibly corresponds to TRBD1 (6 bases). From germline, CDR1 is SGHTS and CDR2 YDEGEE. The V end was cut by 3 bases, the J end by 8 bases, with 23 bases between. This CDR3 contains 16 residues. DNA for the CDR3: TGTGCCAGCAGCTCTTCTCCGGGACAAAGGGTTGTGGGCTACACCTTC. Translated, it gives CASSSSPGQRVVGYTF.

This clone is a singleton in its sample. The chain combines TRBV12-3 or TRBV12-4 with TRBJ1-2; D perhaps matches TRBD1 (6 bases). This CDR3 is 13 amino acids long. V was cut by 5 bases and J by 5 bases, with 12 bases left in between. CDR3 in DNA: TGTGCCAGCAGTGCTGACAGGAAGTATGGCTACACCTTC. Amino acids: CASSADRKYGYTF.

J is TRBJ2-3 and V is TRBV11-2; 7 bases are shared with TRBD2. Trimming took 1 base from V and 13 from J; bases not matched to a gene: 8. The CDR3 totals 13 residues. Germline V gene lookup returns CDR1 SGHAT and CDR2 FQNNGV. The CDR3 reads CASSLAVLREEYF. As DNA, the CDR3 is TGTGCCAGCAGCTTAGCTGTGCTTCGGGAGGAGTATTTT.

The chain employs TRBV10-3 and TRBJ1-6, with TRBD1 as a possible D gene (5 bases). This CDR3 contains 14 residues. The germline V gene encodes CDR1 ENHRY and CDR2 SYGVKD. V lost 7 bases to trimming and J lost 5 bases, with 12 bases between them. The CDR3 here is CAITSGGDNSPLHF. CDR3 bases: TGTGCCATCACCTCAGGAGGGGATAATTCACCCCTCCACTTT.

The CDR3 reads CASSQESQGRPSYEQYF. DNA for the CDR3: TGCGCCAGCAGCCAAGAATCACAGGGGCGTCCTTCCTACGAGCAGTACTTC. J is TRBJ2-7 and V is TRBV4-1; 7 positions agree with TRBD1. V dropped 0 bases and J dropped 1; count of bases not matched to a gene: 9. Germline CDR1 is MGHRA and CDR2 is YSYEKL. This CDR3 region has 17 residues.

V gene TRBV7-2 combines with J gene TRBJ1-1, with TRBD1 matching 8 bases. CDR1 is SGHTA and CDR2 is FQGNSA in the germline V gene. Trimming cost V 4 bases and J 11 bases; bases outside gene matches: 15. This CDR3 region has 15 residues. CDR3 in DNA: TGTGCCAGCAGCTGGCGACAGGGGAGCCTCTTGGATGCTTTCTTT. It specifies CASSWRQGSLLDAFF.